The rows below give T cell receptor beta chains drawn from one sample of a study of blood T cell repertoires in COVID-19. Profiled with immunoSEQ multiplex PCR; TCRdb holds only in-frame clones, not every one. The table has about 200,000 clones, about three quarters seen once. Sequenced input: peripheral blood. The receptor source for this set is a woman in her sixties or seventies with acute or convalescent COVID-19. Each CDR3 is given with its conserved first and last residue. The D gene is left open where the match is weak. Rows may omit the clone size; those that give it use once, few, many or a size class.

abundance | j_gene | v_gene | d_gene | CDR3nt | CDR3aa
few | TRBJ2-3 | TRBV2 | . | TGTGCCAGCAACTTGAGGGGCACAGATACGCAGTATTTT | CASNLRGTDTQYF
once | TRBJ2-4 | TRBV29-1 | TRBD2 | TGCAGCGTTGAAGACCCGGGGGGTTCGGGCATTCAGTACTTC | CSVEDPGGSGIQYF
. | TRBJ1-2 | TRBV6-5 | . | TGTGCCAGCAGTTACCCTCTTGGGGGCGCGTATGGCTACACCTTC | CASSYPLGGAYGYTF
. | TRBJ2-5 | TRBV7-9 | TRBD1 | TGTGCCAGCAGGAGTCGGGACAGGGGACAAGAGACCCAGTACTTC | CASRSRDRGQETQYF
. | TRBJ2-1 | TRBV4-1 | TRBD2 | TGCGCCAGCAGCCAACTCACTGGACTAGCGATAAATGAGCAGTTCTTC | CASSQLTGLAINEQFF
. | TRBJ1-6 | TRBV3-1/TRBV3-2 | . | TGTGCCAGCAGTGACAGCTCCTATAATTCACCCCTCCACTTT | CASSDSSYNSPLHF
. | TRBJ2-1 | TRBV29-1 | TRBD2 | TGCAGCGGTAGCGGGAACTACAATGAGCAGTTCTTC | CSGSGNYNEQFF
. | TRBJ1-1 | TRBV7-9 | . | TGTGCCAGCAGCCCGATAGTGACAGGTCTGCGGACTGAAGCTTTCTTT | CASSPIVTGLRTEAFF
. | TRBJ2-3 | TRBV28 | . | TGTGCCAGCAGTTTAGCGGCGGGATCGTACGCAGATACGCAGTATTTT | CASSLAAGSYADTQYF
. | TRBJ1-1 | TRBV10-3 | TRBD1 | TGTGCCATCAGTGGGGACAGGGGTCAGGTGACTGAAGCTTTCTTT | CAISGDRGQVTEAFF
. | TRBJ2-2 | TRBV3-1/TRBV3-2 | . | TGTGCCAGCAGCCAACCCGATACTCGCACCGGGGAGCTGTTTTTT | CASSQPDTRTGELFF
. | TRBJ2-5 | TRBV2 | . | TGTGCCAGCAGTGACTCAGGCTTTACCGAAGAGACCCAGTACTTC | CASSDSGFTEETQYF
. | TRBJ1-2 | TRBV9 | TRBD1 | TGTGCCAGCAGCATAGAGGGACAGGGCGCCTATGGCTACACCTTC | CASSIEGQGAYGYTF
. | TRBJ2-2 | TRBV19 | . | TGTGCCAGTAGTATTCCCGGGGTCGGCACCGGGGAGCTGTTTTTT | CASSIPGVGTGELFF
once | TRBJ1-5 | TRBV2 | TRBD1 | TGTGCCAGCAGTGTAAATCCCGACAGGGATGACAACCAGCCCCAGCATTTT | CASSVNPDRDDNQPQHF
. | TRBJ1-5 | TRBV2 | . | TGTGCCAGCAGCGAACGGACAGTCCCTAATCAGCCCCAGCATTTT | CASSERTVPNQPQHF
. | TRBJ2-7 | TRBV2 | . | TGTGCCAGCACCCCGGTATGGGGTTCAGCGGCCTACGAGCAGTACTTC | CASTPVWGSAAYEQYF
. | TRBJ1-2 | TRBV19 | . | TGTGCCAGTAGTGCTGGGCCCAGTAGCTACACCTTC | CASSAGPSSYTF
. | TRBJ2-1 | TRBV9 | . | TGTGCCAGCAGCCTCCTAGGGGTTGAGCAGTTCTTC | CASSLLGVEQFF
. | TRBJ1-1 | TRBV6-4 | TRBD1 | TGTGCCAGCAAATTACAGGGGGGGGACACTGAAGCTTTCTTT | CASKLQGGDTEAFF
. | TRBJ2-2 | TRBV10-3 | . | TGTGCCATCAGTGCGTCTGGGGCGGATACCGGGGAGCTGTTTTTT | CAISASGADTGELFF
few | TRBJ1-4 | TRBV7-9 | . | TGTGCCAGCAGCTTAGGGCAGGGGATTGAAAAACTGTTTTTT | CASSLGQGIEKLFF
. | TRBJ2-2 | TRBV2 | . | TGTGCCAGCAGCGCACTGGGGCTATCGAACACCGGGGAGCTGTTTTTT | CASSALGLSNTGELFF
. | TRBJ2-5 | TRBV24-1 | TRBD2 | TGTGCCACCAGTGATTTGCCGTTGTCTGGCGGGAGGGGGGAGACCCAGTACTTC | CATSDLPLSGGRGETQYF
. | TRBJ2-3 | TRBV24-1 | . | TGTGCCACCAGTAATGAGGAGGGGGGGGCAGATACGCAGTATTTT | CATSNEEGGADTQYF
. | TRBJ2-1 | TRBV6-6 | . | TGTGCCAGCAGTGTACTAGCCCACTCCTACAATGAGCAGTTCTTC | CASSVLAHSYNEQFF
. | TRBJ2-1 | TRBV2 | . | TGTGCCAGCAGTGAAAGTCGGGCCGGGGGGTTCTTC | CASSESRAGGFF
. | TRBJ2-7 | TRBV5-6 | TRBD2 | TGTGCCAGCAGCGGGGATCTAGCGGGAGACGACGAGCAGTACTTC | CASSGDLAGDDEQYF
few | TRBJ2-6 | TRBV2 | TRBD2 | TGTGCCAGCAGTGAGCGGGAGGGGACTGGGGCCAACGTCCTGACTTTC | CASSEREGTGANVLTF
. | TRBJ2-7 | TRBV7-2 | . | TGTGCCAGCAGCTTAAGCCCCGGGACTTACGAGCAGTACTTC | CASSLSPGTYEQYF
. | TRBJ1-2 | TRBV19 | . | TGTGCCAGTAGCCGGACACGGATAAACTATGGCTACACCTTC | CASSRTRINYGYTF
. | TRBJ2-1 | TRBV28 | TRBD1 | TGTGCCAGCAGTTTTGGGGGGACAGGCCTCTACAATGAGCAGTTCTTC | CASSFGGTGLYNEQFF
few | TRBJ2-4 | TRBV20-1 | TRBD2 | TGCAGTGCTAGTGAACTCACTGGACTAGCGGGAGGCGGCATTCAGTACTTC | CSASELTGLAGGGIQYF
. | TRBJ1-5 | TRBV18 | . | TGTGCCAGCTCATCACAGGGAGGGGGAGGCAATCAGCCCCAGCATTTT | CASSSQGGGGNQPQHF
. | TRBJ2-5 | TRBV9 | . | TGTGCCAGCAGCGTCGCCGGAGGGGGACAGAAGGAGACCCAGTACTTC | CASSVAGGGQKETQYF
. | TRBJ1-3 | TRBV2 | . | TGTGCCAGCAGCCGGGATTCTGGAAACACCATATATTTT | CASSRDSGNTIYF
few | TRBJ2-5 | TRBV28 | TRBD2 | TGTGCCAGCAGTTTCGCTAGCGGGCCCGGGGAAGAGACCCAGTACTTC | CASSFASGPGEETQYF
. | TRBJ1-3 | TRBV19 | . | TGTGCCAGTAGTATGGTGGCAGAAGTCTCTGGAAACACCATATATTTT | CASSMVAEVSGNTIYF
. | TRBJ2-3 | TRBV11-2 | TRBD2 | TGTGCCAGCAGCTTAGGCGGGAGTGGAGATACGCAGTATTTT | CASSLGGSGDTQYF
. | TRBJ2-1 | TRBV3-1/TRBV3-2 | TRBD2 | TGTGCCAGCAGCCGGGGACTAGCGGGAGGGAACACCTACAATGAGCAGTTCTTC | CASSRGLAGGNTYNEQFF
. | TRBJ2-3 | TRBV6-5 | TRBD1 | TGTGCCAGTGGACAGGGGACAGATACGCAGTATTTT | CASGQGTDTQYF
. | TRBJ1-6 | TRBV6-1 | . | TGTGCCAGCAGTGAATACGAGGGCGGGAATTCACCCCTCCACTTT | CASSEYEGGNSPLHF
few | TRBJ1-5 | TRBV7-2 | . | TGTGCCAGCAGCCCACAGGGTGGTCAGCCCCAGCATTTT | CASSPQGGQPQHF
. | TRBJ2-7 | TRBV3-1/TRBV3-2 | TRBD1 | TGTGCCAGCAGCCAACAGGGGGCGCGTGGCGAGCAGTACTTC | CASSQQGARGEQYF
. | TRBJ1-5 | TRBV28 | . | TGTGCCAGCAGTTTGGGGCAGTTCAATCAGCCCCAGCATTTT | CASSLGQFNQPQHF